This T cell receptor (beta chain) originates from a study of blood T cell repertoires in COVID-19. Looking at the study overall: The United States, Italy and Spain provided the acute and convalescent COVID-19 samples. The analysed material was cDNA or gDNA that came from T cells, B-cell-depleted T cells, or PBMCs.

The germline CDR1 and CDR2 sequences are KGHDR and SFDVKD. The CDR3 is 13 residues long. Trimming cost V 3 bases and J 13 bases; bases outside gene matches: 4. In the original workflow: Reference gene primer amplification gave estimated nucleated cell counts. Sequencing was performed with immunoSEQ multiplex PCR; in TCRdb, only in-frame clones are kept and a portion is missing. The DNA was the basis for D and trimming; V, J and clone size are from that table. The sample gives a few hundred thousand clones, around 89% of which show up once; around 0.8% is in the top ten. This clone was counted a few times.

The receptor was isolated from a man aged 30-40 years with acute or convalescent COVID-19. The sample taken for sequencing was peripheral blood. The chain uses TRBV24-1 and TRBJ2-2; 10 bases map to TRBD2. The CDR3 nucleotides are TGTGCCACCAGTGATCTAGCGGGAGTTGGGCTGTTTTTT. Its protein is CATSDLAGVGLFF.